This T cell receptor beta chain is drawn from a study of Ad26.COV2.S vaccination and SARS-CoV-2 variants. Whole-study context: Ad26.COV2.S, an intramuscular injection, was given once or twice 56 days apart. Study results and limitations: Those who received the vaccine showed greater spike-specific TCR breadth than those given placebo. Vaccine and placebo groups showed comparable non-spike TCR breadth.

Details on this clone: Its antigen is currently unknown.

Libraries were prepared by immunoSEQ multiplex PCR; TCRdb keeps only in-frame clonotypes and omits some of them. Of 350,000 to 600,000 clones listed, nearly 90% were seen once; the top ten hold 1.7%. Treatment here: roughly 18 received Ad26.COV2.S at low or high dose, single or two shots; several received placebo; per-sample allocation not given. Sampling took place 63 days after the first vaccine or placebo injection. An Ad26 vector expressing Wuhan-strain SARS-CoV-2 spike served as the vaccine. Specimen: peripheral blood, collected in a trial of Ad26.COV2.S vaccine versus placebo. This clonotype was obtained from a person aged 18-65 years who received the Ad26.COV2.S COVID-19 vaccine or a placebo.

The CDR3 DNA reads as TGTGCCAGCAGACGACAGGGTGGCACTGAAGCTTTCTTT. Its protein product is CASRRQGGTEAFF. V and J are TRBV12-3 or TRBV12-4 and TRBJ1-1; the match to TRBD1 covers 7 bases. The V and J ends lost 6 bases and 4 bases, in that order; junction bases with no gene match: 5. The CDR3 extends over 13 amino acids.